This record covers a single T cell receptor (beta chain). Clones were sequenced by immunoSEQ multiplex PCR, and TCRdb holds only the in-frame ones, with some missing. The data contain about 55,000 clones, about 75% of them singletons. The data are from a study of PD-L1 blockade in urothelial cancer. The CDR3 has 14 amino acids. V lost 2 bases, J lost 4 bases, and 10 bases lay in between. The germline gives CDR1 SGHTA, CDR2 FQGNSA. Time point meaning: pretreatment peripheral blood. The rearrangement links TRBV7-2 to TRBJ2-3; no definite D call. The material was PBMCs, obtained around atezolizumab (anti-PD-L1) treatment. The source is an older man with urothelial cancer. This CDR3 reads CASSLSFSADTQYF. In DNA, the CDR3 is TGTGCCAGCAGCTTAAGTTTTTCGGCAGATACGCAGTATTTT.